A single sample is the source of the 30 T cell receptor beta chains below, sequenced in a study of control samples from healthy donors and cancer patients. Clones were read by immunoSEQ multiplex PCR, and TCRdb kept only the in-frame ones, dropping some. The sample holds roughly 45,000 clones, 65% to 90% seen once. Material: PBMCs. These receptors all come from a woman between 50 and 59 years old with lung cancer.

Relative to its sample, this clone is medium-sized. In DNA, the CDR3 is TGTGCCAGCAGACTGAGCCGGGACATCACTGAAGCTTTCTTT. Translating it yields CASRLSRDITEAFF. V gene TRBV28 combines with J gene TRBJ1-1, with a possible D match to TRBD1 (6 bases). V lost 6 bases and J 4 bases, leaving 15 bases between the germline ends. From germline, CDR1 is MDHEN and CDR2 SYDVKM. The CDR3 is made up of 14 amino acids.

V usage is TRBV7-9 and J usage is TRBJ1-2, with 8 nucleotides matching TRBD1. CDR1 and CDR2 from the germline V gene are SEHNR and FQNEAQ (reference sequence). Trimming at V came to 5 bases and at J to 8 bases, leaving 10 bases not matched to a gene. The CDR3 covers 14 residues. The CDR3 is CASSPPGTGFGYTF. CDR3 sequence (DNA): TGTGCCAGCAGCCCACCAGGGACAGGCTTCGGCTACACCTTC. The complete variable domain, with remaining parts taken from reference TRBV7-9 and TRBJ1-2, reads DTGVSQNPRHKITKRGQNVTFRCDPISEHNRLYWYRQTLGQGPEFLTYFQNEAQLEKSRLLSDRFSAERPKGSFSTLEIQRTEQGDSAMYLCASSPPGTGFGYTFGSGTRLTVV.

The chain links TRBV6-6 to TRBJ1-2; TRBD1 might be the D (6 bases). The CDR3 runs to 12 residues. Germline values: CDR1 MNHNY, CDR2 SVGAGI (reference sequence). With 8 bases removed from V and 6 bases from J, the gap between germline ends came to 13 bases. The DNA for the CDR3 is TGTGCCAGCGTCAGGGGTAGCCATGGCTACACCTTC. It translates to CASVRGSHGYTF.

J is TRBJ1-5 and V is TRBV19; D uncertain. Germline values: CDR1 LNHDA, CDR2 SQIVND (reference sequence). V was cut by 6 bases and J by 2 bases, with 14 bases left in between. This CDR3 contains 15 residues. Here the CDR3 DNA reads TGTGCCAGTAGGATTGCCTCTCCGGGCAATCAGCCCCAGCATTTT. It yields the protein CASRIASPGNQPQHF.

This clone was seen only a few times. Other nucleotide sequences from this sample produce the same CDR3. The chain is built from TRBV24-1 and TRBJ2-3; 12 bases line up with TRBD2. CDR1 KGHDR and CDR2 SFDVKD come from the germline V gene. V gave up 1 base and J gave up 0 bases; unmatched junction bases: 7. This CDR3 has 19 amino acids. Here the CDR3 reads CATSDFGTSGLSSTDTQYF. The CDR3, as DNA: TGTGCCACCAGTGATTTCGGGACTAGCGGGCTTTCTAGCACAGATACGCAGTATTTT.

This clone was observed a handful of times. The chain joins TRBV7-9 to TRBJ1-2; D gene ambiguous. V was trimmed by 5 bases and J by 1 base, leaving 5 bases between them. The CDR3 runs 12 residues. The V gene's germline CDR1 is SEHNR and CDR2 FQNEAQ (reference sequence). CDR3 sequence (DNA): TGTGCCAGCAGCGATCTTAACTATGGCTACACCTTC. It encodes CASSDLNYGYTF.

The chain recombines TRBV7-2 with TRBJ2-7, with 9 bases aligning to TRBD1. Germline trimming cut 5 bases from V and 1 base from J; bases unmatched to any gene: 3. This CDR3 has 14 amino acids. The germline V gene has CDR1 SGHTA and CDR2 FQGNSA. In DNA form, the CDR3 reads TGTGCCAGCAGCCAGGACAGGGGATCCTACGAGCAGTACTTC. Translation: CASSQDRGSYEQYF.

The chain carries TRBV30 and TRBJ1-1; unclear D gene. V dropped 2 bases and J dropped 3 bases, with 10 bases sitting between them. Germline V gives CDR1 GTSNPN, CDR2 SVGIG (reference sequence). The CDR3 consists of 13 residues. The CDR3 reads CAWSPGLDTEAFF. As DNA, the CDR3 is TGTGCCTGGAGTCCGGGGTTAGACACTGAAGCTTTCTTT.

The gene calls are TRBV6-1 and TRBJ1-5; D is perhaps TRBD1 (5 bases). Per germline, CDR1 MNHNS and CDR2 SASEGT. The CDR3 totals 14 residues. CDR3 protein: CASKTGTQNQPQHF. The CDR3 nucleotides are TGTGCGTCAAAAACGGGGACCCAAAATCAGCCCCAGCATTTT.

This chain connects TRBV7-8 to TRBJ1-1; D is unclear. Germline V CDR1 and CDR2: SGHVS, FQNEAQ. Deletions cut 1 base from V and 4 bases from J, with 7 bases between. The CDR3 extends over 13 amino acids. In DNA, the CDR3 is TGTGCCAGCAGCTTAGGGTATGGCACTGAAGCTTTCTTT. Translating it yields CASSLGYGTEAFF.

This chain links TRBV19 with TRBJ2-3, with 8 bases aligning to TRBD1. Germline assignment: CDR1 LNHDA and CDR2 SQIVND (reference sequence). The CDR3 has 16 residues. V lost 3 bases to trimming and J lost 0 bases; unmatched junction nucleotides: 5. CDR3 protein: CASSIRQGSSTDTQYF. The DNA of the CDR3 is TGTGCCAGTAGTATCCGACAGGGGTCTAGCACAGATACGCAGTATTTT.

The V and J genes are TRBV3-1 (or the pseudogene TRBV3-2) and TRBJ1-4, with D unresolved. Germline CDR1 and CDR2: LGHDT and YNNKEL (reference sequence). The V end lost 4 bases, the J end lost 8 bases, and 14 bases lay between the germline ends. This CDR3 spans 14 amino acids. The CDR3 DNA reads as TGTGCCAGCAGCCGGACCGGTCCGGGGGAAAAACTGTTTTTT. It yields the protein CASSRTGPGEKLFF.

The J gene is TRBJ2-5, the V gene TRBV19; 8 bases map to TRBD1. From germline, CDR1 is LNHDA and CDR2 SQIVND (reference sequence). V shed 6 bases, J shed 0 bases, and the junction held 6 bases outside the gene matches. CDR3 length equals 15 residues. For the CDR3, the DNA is TGTGCCAGTAGCCTAGGGGACAGGAACCAAGAGACCCAGTACTTC. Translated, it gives CASSLGDRNQETQYF.

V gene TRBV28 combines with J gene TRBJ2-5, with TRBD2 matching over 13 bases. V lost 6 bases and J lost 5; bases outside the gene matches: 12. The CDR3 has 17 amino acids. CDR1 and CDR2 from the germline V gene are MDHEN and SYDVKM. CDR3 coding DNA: TGTGCCAGCAGCTTAGACTTGGGACTAGCGGGGAGCGAGACCCAGTACTTC. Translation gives CASSLDLGLAGSETQYF.

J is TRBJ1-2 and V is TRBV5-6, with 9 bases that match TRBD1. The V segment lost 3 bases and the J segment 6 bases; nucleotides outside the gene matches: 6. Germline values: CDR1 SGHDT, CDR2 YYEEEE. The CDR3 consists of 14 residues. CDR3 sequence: CASSWTGEKDGYTF. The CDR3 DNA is TGTGCCAGCAGCTGGACAGGGGAGAAGGATGGCTACACCTTC. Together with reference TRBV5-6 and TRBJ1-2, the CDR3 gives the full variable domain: DAGVTQSPTHLIKTRGQQVTLRCSPKSGHDTVSWYQQALGQGPQFIFQYYEEEERQRGNFPDRFSGHQFPNYSSELNVNALLLGDSALYLCASSWTGEKDGYTFGSGTRLTVV.

CDR3 nucleotides: TGTGCCAGCACTCTGGGGGGCACTGAAGCTTTCTTT. It yields the protein CASTLGGTEAFF. This chain links TRBV12-3 or TRBV12-4 with TRBJ1-1; tentatively, D is TRBD1 (5 bases). This CDR3 is 12 amino acids long. V shed 7 bases and J shed 4 bases, with 10 bases lying between them.

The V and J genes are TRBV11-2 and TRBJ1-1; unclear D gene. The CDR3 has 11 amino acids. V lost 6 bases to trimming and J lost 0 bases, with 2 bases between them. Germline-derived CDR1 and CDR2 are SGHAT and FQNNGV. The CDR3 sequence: CASRVNTEAFF. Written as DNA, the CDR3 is TGTGCCAGCAGGGTGAACACTGAAGCTTTCTTT.

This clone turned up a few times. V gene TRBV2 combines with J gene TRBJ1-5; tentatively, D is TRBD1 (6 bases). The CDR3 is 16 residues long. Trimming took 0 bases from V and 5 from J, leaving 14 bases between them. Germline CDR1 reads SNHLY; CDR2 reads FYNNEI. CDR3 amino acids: CASSEARRAGDQPQHF. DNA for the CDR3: TGTGCCAGCAGTGAAGCGCGGAGGGCAGGGGATCAGCCCCAGCATTTT.

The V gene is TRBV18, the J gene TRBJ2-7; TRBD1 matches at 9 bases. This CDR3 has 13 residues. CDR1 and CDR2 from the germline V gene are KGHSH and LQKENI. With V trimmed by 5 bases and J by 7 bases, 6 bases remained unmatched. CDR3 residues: CASSVQGAREQYF. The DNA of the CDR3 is TGTGCCAGCTCAGTACAGGGGGCGCGTGAGCAGTACTTC. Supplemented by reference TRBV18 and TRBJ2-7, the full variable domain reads NAGVMQNPRHLVRRRGQEARLRCSPMKGHSHVYWYRQLPEEGLKFMVYLQKENIIDESGMPKERFSAEFPKEGPSILRIQQVVRGDSAAYFCASSVQGAREQYFGPGTRLTVT.

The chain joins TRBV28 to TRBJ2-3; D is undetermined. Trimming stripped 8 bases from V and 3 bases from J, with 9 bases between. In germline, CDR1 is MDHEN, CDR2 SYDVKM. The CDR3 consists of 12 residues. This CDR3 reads CASSPKTDTQYF. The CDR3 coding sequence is TGTGCCAGCTCGCCAAAAACAGATACGCAGTATTTT.

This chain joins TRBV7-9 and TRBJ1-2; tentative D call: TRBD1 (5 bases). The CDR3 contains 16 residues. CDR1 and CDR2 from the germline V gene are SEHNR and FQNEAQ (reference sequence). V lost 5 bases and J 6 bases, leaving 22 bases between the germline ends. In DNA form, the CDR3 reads TGTGCCAGCAGCCCTCCCTTCGGCCAGGGCCGCGATGGCTACACCTTC. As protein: CASSPPFGQGRDGYTF. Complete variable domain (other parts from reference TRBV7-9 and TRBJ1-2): DTGVSQNPRHKITKRGQNVTFRCDPISEHNRLYWYRQTLGQGPEFLTYFQNEAQLEKSRLLSDRFSAERPKGSFSTLEIQRTEQGDSAMYLCASSPPFGQGRDGYTFGSGTRLTVV.

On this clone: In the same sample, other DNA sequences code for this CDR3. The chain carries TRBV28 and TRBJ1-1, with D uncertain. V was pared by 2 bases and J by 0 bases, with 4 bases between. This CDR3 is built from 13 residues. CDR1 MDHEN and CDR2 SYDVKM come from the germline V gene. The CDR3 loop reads CASSLSLNTEAFF. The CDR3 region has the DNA TGTGCCAGCAGTTTAAGCTTGAACACTGAAGCTTTCTTT.

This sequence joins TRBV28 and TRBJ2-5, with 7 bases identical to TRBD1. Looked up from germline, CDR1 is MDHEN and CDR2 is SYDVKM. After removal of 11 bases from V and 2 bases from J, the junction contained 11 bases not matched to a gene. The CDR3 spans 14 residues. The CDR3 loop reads CAGTTGFGQETQYF. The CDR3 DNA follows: TGTGCCGGCACGACAGGGTTTGGGCAAGAGACCCAGTACTTC.

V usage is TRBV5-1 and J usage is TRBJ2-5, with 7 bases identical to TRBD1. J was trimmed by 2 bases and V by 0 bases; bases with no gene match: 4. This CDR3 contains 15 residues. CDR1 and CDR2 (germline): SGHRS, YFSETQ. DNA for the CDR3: TGCGCCAGCAGCTTGGGACAGGGATTGCAAGAGACCCAGTACTTC. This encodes CASSLGQGLQETQYF.

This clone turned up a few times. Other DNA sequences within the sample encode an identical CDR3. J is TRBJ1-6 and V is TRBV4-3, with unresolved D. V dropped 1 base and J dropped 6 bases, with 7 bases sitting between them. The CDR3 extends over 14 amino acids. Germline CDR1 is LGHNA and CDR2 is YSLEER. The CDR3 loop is CASSQGYSNSPLHF. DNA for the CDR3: TGCGCCAGCAGCCAAGGTTACAGTAATTCACCCCTCCACTTT.

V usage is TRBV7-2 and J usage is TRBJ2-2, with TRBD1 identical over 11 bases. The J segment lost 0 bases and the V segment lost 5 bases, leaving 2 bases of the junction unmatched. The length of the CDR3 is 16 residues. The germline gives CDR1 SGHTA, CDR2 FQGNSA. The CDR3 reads CASSPDRGPNTGELFF. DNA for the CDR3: TGTGCCAGCAGCCCGGACAGGGGGCCGAACACCGGGGAGCTGTTTTTT.

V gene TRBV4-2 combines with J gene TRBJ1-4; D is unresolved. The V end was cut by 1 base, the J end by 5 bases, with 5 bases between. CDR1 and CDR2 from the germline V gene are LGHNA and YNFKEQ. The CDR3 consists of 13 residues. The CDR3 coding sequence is TGTGCCAGCAGCCAAGGATCGAATGAAAAACTGTTTTTT. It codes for CASSQGSNEKLFF.

Here the CDR3 DNA reads TGTGCCAGCAGCGAGGACAGGGCCACTGAAGCTTTCTTT. Its protein is CASSEDRATEAFF. The rearrangement joins TRBV5-8 to TRBJ1-1, with 8 nucleotides matching TRBD1. J lost 4 bases, V lost 4 bases, and 3 bases had no gene match. The CDR3 loop spans 13 amino acids. Germline V gene data show CDR1 as SGHTS and CDR2 as YDEGEE.

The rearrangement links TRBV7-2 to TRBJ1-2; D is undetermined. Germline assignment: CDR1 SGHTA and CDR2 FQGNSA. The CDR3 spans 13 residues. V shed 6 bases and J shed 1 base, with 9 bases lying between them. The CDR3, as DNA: TGTGCCAGCAGTCCGACCATTAACTATGGCTACACCTTC. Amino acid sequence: CASSPTINYGYTF. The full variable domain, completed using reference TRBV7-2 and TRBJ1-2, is GAGVSQSPSNKVTEKGKDVELRCDPISGHTALYWYRQSLGQGLEFLIYFQGNSAPDKSGLPSDRFSAERTGGSVSTLTIQRTQQEDSAVYLCASSPTINYGYTFGSGTRLTVV.

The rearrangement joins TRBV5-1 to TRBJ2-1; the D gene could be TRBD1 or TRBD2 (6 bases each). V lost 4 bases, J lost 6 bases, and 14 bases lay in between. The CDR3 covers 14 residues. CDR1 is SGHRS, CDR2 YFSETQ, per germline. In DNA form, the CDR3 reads TGCGCCAGCAGCACAGGGACTGGTCCCAATGAGCAGTTCTTC. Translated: CASSTGTGPNEQFF.